This is a list of T cell receptor beta chains from one sample in a study of Graves' ophthalmopathy and Graves' hyperthyroidism. Each CDR3 protein is one row after TCRdb ran MiXCR on the multiplex PCR reads. The repertoire has around 590,000 distinct CDR3 sequences, 35% to 40% of them found once; the top ten carry roughly 4%. The sequenced material came from peripheral blood or thyroid tissue (not recorded which). The receptors originated from an adult man with Graves' hyperthyroidism. Both conserved end residues are part of each CDR3. A D gene is named only where the DNA matches it firmly. Size tells how often a clone was seen (once, few, many) or the class of an expanded clone, and some rows leave it out.

j_call d_call clone_size v_call cdr3_nt cdr3_aa
TRBJ2-3 NA NA TRBV2 TGTGCCAGCAGTGGCAGCGATAGCACAGATACGCAGTATTTT CASSGSDSTDTQYF
TRBJ2-5 NA NA TRBV25-1 TGTGCCAGCAGTGAAAGTCCGACGGTAGGATCCCAAGAGACCCAGTACTTC CASSESPTVGSQETQYF
TRBJ1-5 NA few TRBV24-1 TGTGCCACCAGTCGGGGGAATAGCAATCAGCCCCAGCATTTT CATSRGNSNQPQHF
TRBJ1-1 NA many TRBV20-1 TGCAGTGCTAGGCCCGGGAACACTGAAGCTTTCTTT CSARPGNTEAFF
TRBJ1-5 TRBD1 NA TRBV7-9 TGTGCCAGCAGCGCCGGGACAGTAAATAATCAGCCCCAGCATTTT CASSAGTVNNQPQHF
TRBJ2-7 TRBD1 few TRBV6-5 TGTGCCAGCAGTATATCGGGAACAGGGGATTCTTACGAGCAGTACTTC CASSISGTGDSYEQYF
TRBJ2-7 TRBD2 many TRBV20-1 TGCAGTGCTACGCGGGAGAGCCAGTTCGAGCAGTACTTC CSATRESQFEQYF
TRBJ1-2 NA NA TRBV10-3 TGTGCCATCAGCGGGACTCGTGAGAACTATGGCTACACCTTC CAISGTRENYGYTF
TRBJ1-5 TRBD1 many TRBV29-1 TGCAGCGTTGATGGAGGGGGCGGACAGCCCCAGCATTTT CSVDGGGGQPQHF
TRBJ1-4 TRBD1 many TRBV12-3/TRBV12-4 TGTGCCAGCAGTAACGGACAGGCACGGACTAATGAAAAACTGTTTTTT CASSNGQARTNEKLFF
TRBJ2-7 NA many TRBV3-1 TGTGCCAGCAGCCAAGTCCGGTCCGAGCAGTACTTC CASSQVRSEQYF
TRBJ2-2 TRBD2 NA TRBV5-1 TGCGCCAGCAGCACACGCGGGGGGAACACTGGGGAGCTGTTTTTT CASSTRGGNTGELFF
TRBJ2-7 TRBD1 many TRBV7-9 TGTGCCAGCAGCTTAGCGGAACAGGGGGGCGAGCAGTACTTC CASSLAEQGGEQYF
TRBJ2-5 NA NA TRBV24-1 TGTGCCACCAGTCCAGCGGGAAACACCGGGGACAAAGAGACCCAGTACTTC CATSPAGNTGDKETQYF
TRBJ2-3 TRBD2 NA TRBV9 TGTGCCAGCAGCCACGGACTAGCAGCCAGCACAGATACGCAGTATTTT CASSHGLAASTDTQYF
TRBJ2-7 TRBD2 NA TRBV20-1 TGCAGTGCAAAAACTAGCGGGGCGTCCTACGAGCAGTACTTC CSAKTSGASYEQYF
TRBJ1-1 TRBD1 few TRBV30 TGTGCCTGGTGCTTGGGGACAGGGGCCACTAAAGCTTTCTTT CAWCLGTGATKAFF
TRBJ2-5 TRBD2 NA TRBV7-7 TGTGCTAGAGATCTGGGGAGGAGCGGGAAAGAGACCCAGTACTTC CARDLGRSGKETQYF
TRBJ2-5 TRBD2 NA TRBV28 TGTGCCAGCAGTTCGTTAAGACTAGCTCAGTACCAAGAGACCCAGTACTTC CASSSLRLAQYQETQYF
TRBJ1-2 TRBD1 many TRBV27 TGTGCCAGCAGCCCAAACGGGGGACAGCCTATGGGCTACACCTTC CASSPNGGQPMGYTF
TRBJ2-3 TRBD2 NA TRBV5-1 TGCGCCAGCAGCTTGGTAGCGGGATCCGTAACAGATACGCAGTATTTT CASSLVAGSVTDTQYF
TRBJ2-2 NA many TRBV24-1 TGTGCCACCAGAGAGGCGAACACCGGGGAGCTGTTTTTT CATREANTGELFF
TRBJ2-1 NA NA TRBV11-1 TGTGCCAGCAGCTTAGGCGGGGCCTGGGAGCAGTTCTTC CASSLGGAWEQFF
TRBJ2-7 TRBD1 many TRBV7-9 TGTGCCAGCAGCTCCAATTTGGACAGGACGGACGAGCAGTACTTC CASSSNLDRTDEQYF
TRBJ2-2 NA many TRBV2 TGTGCCAGCAGTGAAGCCGGCAGGGGGGAGCTGTTTTTT CASSEAGRGELFF
TRBJ2-5 TRBD1 NA TRBV24-1 TGTGCCACTTCAGGACCACAGGGGCTAGGAGAGACCCAGTACTTC CATSGPQGLGETQYF
TRBJ2-7 TRBD1 NA TRBV7-9 TGTGCCAGCAGCTCCCTACCGGGACAGGGAACCTACGAGCAGTACTTC CASSSLPGQGTYEQYF
TRBJ2-7 NA many TRBV13 TGTGCCAGCAGCTTAGGACAGGGACCCTACGAGCAGTACTTC CASSLGQGPYEQYF
TRBJ2-7 NA many TRBV5-8 TGTGCCAGCAGAAGTTGGACTGGCGTCCACGAGCAGTACTTC CASRSWTGVHEQYF
TRBJ2-7 TRBD2 NA TRBV6-5 TGTGCCAGCAGTGCTAGCGGACGCTTCTACGAGCAGTACTTC CASSASGRFYEQYF
TRBJ1-1 NA many TRBV12-3/TRBV12-4 TGTGCCAGCAGTTTTTTGAGGCTAATGAACACTGAAGCTTTCTTT CASSFLRLMNTEAFF
TRBJ1-1 NA many TRBV7-9 TGTGCCAGCAGCCGATCTTCTGAAGCTTTCTTT CASSRSSEAFF
TRBJ2-2 NA NA TRBV5-1 TGCGCCAGCAGCTTGGAAGGATCCGGGGAGCTGTTTTTT CASSLEGSGELFF
TRBJ1-1 TRBD1 many TRBV19 TGTGCCAGTAGTCCAGAACAGGGGCGAAACACTGAAGCTTTCTTT CASSPEQGRNTEAFF